The clone carrying this TCR beta chain was found a few times. The sample comes from a study of response to subunit inactivated influenza vaccine. TCRdb called the RT-PCR reads again in MiXCR, with one record for every CDR3 protein. The data show roughly 550,000 distinct CDR3 sequences, with less than 25% seen just once and around 2.8% held by the top ten. V gave up 3 bases and J gave up 9 bases, with 15 bases separating them. Germline V gene data show CDR1 as SGHRS and CDR2 as YFSETQ. CDR3 length: 14 residues. The same data also went into a second study, on T cells expressing NK-cell markers. As that report states: UMIs accompanied the 5'RACE template switching by which TCR beta cDNA was made. The dominant NKG2C+ clonotypes represented roughly 1.0-7.5% of CD8+ T cells in about six donors. Several donors' CD3+CD56-NKG2C+ cells were dominated by the same clonotypes.

The V gene is TRBV5-1, the J gene TRBJ2-2; D remains unclear. This TCR was sampled from a man in his fifties or sixties who received an inactivated influenza vaccine. The source was CD4+ T cells sorted from PBMCs, collected 12 days after vaccination. The CDR3 DNA reads as TGCGCCAGCAGCTCGACCCCCCCGGTCCGGGAGCTGTTTTTT. It translates to CASSSTPPVRELFF.